The subject of this entry is one TCR beta chain. Method: immunoSEQ multiplex PCR; TCRdb's copy keeps in-frame clones and lacks some. The repertoire holds roughly 390,000 clones, with about 89% as singletons. Seattle's cohort entered during active infection and was followed longitudinally. This entry belongs to a study of blood T cell repertoires in COVID-19. Study details: The cDNA or gDNA used as material had been derived from T cells, B-cell-depleted T cells, or PBMCs.

Germline V gene lookup returns CDR1 MNHEY and CDR2 SVGEGT. The CDR3 totals 17 residues. Germline trimming cut 3 bases from V and 5 bases from J; bases unmatched to any gene: 11. The material sequenced was peripheral blood. V gene TRBV6-2 or TRBV6-3 combines with J gene TRBJ1-1; TRBD1 matches at 11 bases. The receptor was isolated from a woman in her twenties or thirties with COVID-19, enrolled during active disease. This CDR3 reads CASSYHRDRGLRTEAFF. In nucleotides, the CDR3 is TGTGCCAGCAGTTATCACCGGGACAGGGGGTTGAGGACTGAAGCTTTCTTT.